This T cell receptor beta chain was profiled in a study of T-cell reconstitution after alpha-beta-depleted transplantation in children. The sample holds many counts of this clonotype. For TCRbeta, the library was prepared with unique molecular identifiers. TCRdb called the PCR reads again in MiXCR, with one record for every CDR3 protein. There are about 610,000 distinct CDR3 sequences in the sample; about 10% occur only once, and roughly 3.9% lies in the top ten. This specimen was PBMCs from the stem cell graft donor, taken from the stem cell graft. This TCR was recovered from a human donor who donated a stem cell graft to a child with acute myeloid leukemia.

CDR3 nucleotides: TGCAGCGCTCCCGGCGACCAAGAGACCCAGTACTTC. Translation: CSAPGDQETQYF. The J gene is TRBJ2-5, the V gene TRBV29-1; D gene unclear. CDR3 length: 12 residues. The germline gives CDR1 SQVTM, CDR2 ANQGSEA. V lost 7 bases, J lost 0 bases, and 9 bases lay in between. Full variable domain (outside the CDR3, taken from reference TRBV29-1 and TRBJ2-5): SAVISQKPSRDICQRGTSLTIQCQVDSQVTMMFWYRQQPGQSLTLIATANQGSEATYESGFVIDKFPISRPNLTFSTLTVSNMSPEDSSIYLCSAPGDQETQYFGPGTRLLVL.